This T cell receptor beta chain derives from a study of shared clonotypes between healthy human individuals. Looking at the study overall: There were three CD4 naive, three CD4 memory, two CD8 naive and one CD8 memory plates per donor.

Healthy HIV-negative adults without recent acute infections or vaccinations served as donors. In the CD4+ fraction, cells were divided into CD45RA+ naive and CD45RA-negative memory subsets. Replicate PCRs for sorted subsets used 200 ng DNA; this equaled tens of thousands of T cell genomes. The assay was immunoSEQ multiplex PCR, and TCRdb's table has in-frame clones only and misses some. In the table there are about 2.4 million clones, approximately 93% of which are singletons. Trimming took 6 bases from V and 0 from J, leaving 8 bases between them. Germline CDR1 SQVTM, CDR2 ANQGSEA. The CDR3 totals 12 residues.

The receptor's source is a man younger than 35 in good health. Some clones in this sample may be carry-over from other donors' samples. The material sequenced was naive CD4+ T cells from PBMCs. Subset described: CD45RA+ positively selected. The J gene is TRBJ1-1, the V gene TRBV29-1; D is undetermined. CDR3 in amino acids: CSVHHVNTEAFF. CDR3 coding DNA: TGCAGCGTCCATCACGTGAACACTGAAGCTTTCTTT.